These 18 T cell receptor beta chains originate from one sample sequenced in a study of OX40 agonist ivuxolimab in advanced cancers. Libraries were prepared by immunoSEQ multiplex PCR; TCRdb keeps only in-frame clonotypes and omits some of them. Altogether approximately 30,000 clones are present, approximately 90% being singletons, with the ten largest covering 24%. This material consisted of CD4+ or CD8+ T cells sorted from blood, taken in a trial of the OX40 agonist ivuxolimab. The receptors were gathered from an adult with an advanced solid tumor such as melanoma, head and neck, liver or kidney cancer.

The rearrangement joins TRBV2 to TRBJ1-5, with 8 bases that match TRBD1. Trimming at V came to 2 bases and at J to 7 bases, leaving 4 bases not matched to a gene. The CDR3 is 14 amino acids. Germline CDR1 SNHLY, CDR2 FYNNEI. CDR3 in amino acids: CASSERTGLQPQHF. CDR3 nucleotides: TGTGCCAGCAGTGAACGGACAGGGTTGCAGCCCCAGCATTTT.

CDR3 DNA sequence: TGCGCCAGCAGCTTCGGGGGAGGGCAGTTCTTC. Its translation is CASSFGGGQFF. The rearrangement joins TRBV5-1 to TRBJ2-1; D is possibly TRBD2 (6 bases). Germline lookup yields CDR1 SGHRS and CDR2 YFSETQ. Trimming shortened V by 2 bases and J by 12 bases, and 9 bases separated the two germline ends. This CDR3 spans 11 amino acids.

This clone appeared once. The J gene is TRBJ2-6, the V gene TRBV10-2; 10 positions agree with TRBD2. Germline CDR1 and CDR2: WSHSY and SAAADI. The CDR3 sequence is 17 residues long. The V and J ends lost 3 bases and 1 base, in that order; junction bases with no gene match: 3. CDR3 loop: CASSDLAGASGANVLTF. CDR3 in DNA: TGCGCCAGCAGTGACCTAGCGGGAGCTTCTGGGGCCAACGTCCTGACTTTC.

The gene calls are TRBV5-5 and TRBJ2-7; 9 bases line up with TRBD2. The CDR3 has 16 residues. The germline CDR1 and CDR2 sequences are SGHKS and YYEKEE (reference sequence). Trimming cost V 3 bases and J 0 bases; bases outside gene matches: 7. The chain's CDR3 is CASSSVAGVSSYEQYF. The CDR3 DNA sequence: TGTGCCAGCAGCTCTGTAGCGGGGGTAAGCTCCTACGAGCAGTACTTC.

The V gene is TRBV10-2, the J gene TRBJ1-4, with D unclear. This CDR3 is built from 15 residues. CDR1 is WSHSY and CDR2 is SAAADI in the germline V gene. The V gene lost 5 bases and the J gene lost 6 bases, with 16 bases spanning the gap. CDR3 region: CASSRARRDDEKLFF. As DNA, the CDR3 is TGCGCCAGCAGTAGGGCCCGGAGGGATGATGAAAAACTGTTTTTT.

This clone was recorded a few times. The chain employs TRBV10-3 and TRBJ2-7; perhaps TRBD2 as D (5 bases). Between the trimmed V and J ends, which lost 6 bases and 4 bases, there was a span of 13 bases. Germline values: CDR1 ENHRY, CDR2 SYGVKD. This CDR3 contains 13 residues. CDR3 bases: TGTGCCATCAGGGACGATGGACTTTACGAGCAGTACTTC. It yields the protein CAIRDDGLYEQYF.

This clone is large. The chain combines TRBV7-2 with TRBJ1-2; D not certain. Trimming removed 2 bases from V and 6 bases from J, with 10 bases in between. There are 13 residues in the CDR3. The germline gives CDR1 SGHTA, CDR2 FQGNSA. DNA of the CDR3: TGTGCCAGCAGCTTAAGCCCATCGGATGGCTACACCTTC. Protein: CASSLSPSDGYTF.

The V call is TRBV5-1, the J call TRBJ2-1, with a possible D match to TRBD2 (5 bases). This CDR3 contains 12 residues. Germline V gives CDR1 SGHRS, CDR2 YFSETQ. The ends were cut back, 5 bases at V and 9 bases at J, with 12 bases in the middle. DNA for the CDR3: TGCGCCAGCAGATACCTAGCTGGTGAGCAGTTCTTC. It yields the protein CASRYLAGEQFF.

The chain employs TRBV11-3 and TRBJ2-5, with 9 bases fitting TRBD2. Germline trimming cut 1 base from V and 5 bases from J; bases unmatched to any gene: 5. The CDR3 runs 15 residues. Germline CDR1 and CDR2: SGHNT and YENEEA. The CDR3 DNA reads as TGTGCCAGCAGCTTAGGGGCGGGAGGGACTGAGACCCAGTACTTC. This translates into CASSLGAGGTETQYF.

The CDR3 reads CAIHQEGPVTYNEQFF. The CDR3 bases are TGTGCCATCCACCAGGAAGGGCCGGTTACCTACAATGAGCAGTTCTTC. This chain links TRBV7-9 with TRBJ2-1, with D unclear. Trimming left V 10 bases short and J 2 bases short, with 21 bases between. This CDR3 is built from 16 residues. The germline gives CDR1 SEHNR, CDR2 FQNEAQ (reference sequence).

The V and J genes are TRBV27 and TRBJ1-6, with 7 bases that match TRBD1. After removal of 4 bases from V and 8 bases from J, the junction contained 2 bases not matched to a gene. Germline CDR1 and CDR2: MNHEY and SMNVEV (reference sequence). This CDR3 has 13 amino acids. The CDR3 loop is CASSSGGHSPLHF. In nucleotides, the CDR3 is TGTGCCAGCAGTTCAGGGGGGCATTCACCCCTCCACTTT.

The chain carries TRBV29-1 and TRBJ1-2; D ambiguous. Trimming pared 3 bases from V and 7 bases from J, leaving 9 bases between. CDR3 length: 11 amino acids. The germline CDR1 and CDR2 sequences are SQVTM and ANQGSEA. CDR3 in amino acids: CSVDEGSGYTF. For the CDR3, the DNA is TGCAGCGTTGACGAGGGAAGTGGCTACACCTTC. The full variable domain, with the rest looked up from reference TRBV29-1 and TRBJ1-2, is SAVISQKPSRDICQRGTSLTIQCQVDSQVTMMFWYRQQPGQSLTLIATANQGSEATYESGFVIDKFPISRPNLTFSTLTVSNMSPEDSSIYLCSVDEGSGYTFGSGTRLTVV.

This clone appeared once. The rearrangement joins TRBV6-5 to TRBJ2-5, with 7 bases that match TRBD2. Germline V gives CDR1 MNHEY, CDR2 SVGAGI. The V segment lost 2 bases and the J segment 0 bases; nucleotides outside the gene matches: 3. The length of the CDR3 is 15 residues. The CDR3 DNA is TGTGCCAGCAGTTACGAGCGGGGTTACCAAGAGACCCAGTACTTC. This sequence encodes CASSYERGYQETQYF.

This clone was observed once. The V call is TRBV29-1, the J call TRBJ1-2; D gene ambiguous. Germline CDR1 is SQVTM and CDR2 is ANQGSEA. This CDR3 comprises 13 residues. Between the trimmed V and J ends, which lost 6 bases and 5 bases, there was a span of 16 bases. CDR3 sequence: CSVRQGAAYGYTF. CDR3 coding DNA: TGCAGCGTCCGTCAAGGTGCGGCGTATGGCTACACCTTC. The full variable domain, with the rest looked up from reference TRBV29-1 and TRBJ1-2, is SAVISQKPSRDICQRGTSLTIQCQVDSQVTMMFWYRQQPGQSLTLIATANQGSEATYESGFVIDKFPISRPNLTFSTLTVSNMSPEDSSIYLCSVRQGAAYGYTFGSGTRLTVV.

The chain combines TRBV28 with TRBJ1-1, with D perhaps matching TRBD1 (6 bases). Germline CDR1 and CDR2: MDHEN and SYDVKM. V lost 7 bases to trimming and J lost 4 bases, with 16 bases between them. The CDR3 contains 14 residues. DNA of the CDR3: TGTGCCAGCAACCTACAGGGTTGGGGCACTGAAGCTTTCTTT. It specifies CASNLQGWGTEAFF.

V usage is TRBV10-1 and J usage is TRBJ1-4; 9 bases fit TRBD1. The V gene's germline CDR1 is WNHNN and CDR2 SYGVQD (reference sequence). Trimming at V came to 6 bases and at J to 5 bases, leaving 4 bases not matched to a gene. The CDR3 runs to 14 residues. The DNA of the CDR3 is TGCGCCAGCAGCACGGGACAGGGAAATGAAAAACTGTTTTTT. The encoded protein is CASSTGQGNEKLFF.

This sequence joins TRBV15 and TRBJ1-1; the D is unclear. The germline V gene has CDR1 LNHNV and CDR2 YYDKDF (reference sequence). The CDR3 runs to 16 residues. V gave up 0 bases and J gave up 2 bases, with 13 bases separating them. The CDR3 sequence is CATSRDLWEINTEAFF. The CDR3 DNA reads as TGTGCCACCAGCAGAGATCTCTGGGAAATAAACACTGAAGCTTTCTTT.

The chain recombines TRBV11-2 with TRBJ2-1; D perhaps matches TRBD2 (6 bases). The CDR3 totals 12 residues. The germline CDR1 and CDR2 sequences are SGHAT and FQNNGV. The ends were cut back, 3 bases at V and 10 bases at J, with 10 bases in the middle. The CDR3, as DNA: TGTGCCAGCAGCTTGGGGGGTGGAGAGCAGTTCTTC. It encodes CASSLGGGEQFF.